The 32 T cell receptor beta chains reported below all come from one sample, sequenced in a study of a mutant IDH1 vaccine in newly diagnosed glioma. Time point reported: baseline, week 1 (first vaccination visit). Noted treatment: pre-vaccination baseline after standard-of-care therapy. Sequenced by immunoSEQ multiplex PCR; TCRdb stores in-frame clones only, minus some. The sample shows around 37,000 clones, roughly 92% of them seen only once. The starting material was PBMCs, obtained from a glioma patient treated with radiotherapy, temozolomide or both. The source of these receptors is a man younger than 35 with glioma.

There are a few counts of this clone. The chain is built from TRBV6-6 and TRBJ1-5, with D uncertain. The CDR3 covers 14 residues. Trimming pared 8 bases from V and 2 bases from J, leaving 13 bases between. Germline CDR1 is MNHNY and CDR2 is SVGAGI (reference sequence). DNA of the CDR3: TGTGCCAGCGGCTACTATGGGGGCAATCAGCCCCAGCATTTT. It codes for CASGYYGGNQPQHF.

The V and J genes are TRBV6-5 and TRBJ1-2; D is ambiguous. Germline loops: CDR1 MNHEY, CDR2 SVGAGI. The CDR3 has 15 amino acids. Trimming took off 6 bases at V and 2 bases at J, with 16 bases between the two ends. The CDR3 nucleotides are TGTGCCAGCAGGCACCTCTCGACGGGAAACTATGGCTACACCTTC. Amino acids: CASRHLSTGNYGYTF.

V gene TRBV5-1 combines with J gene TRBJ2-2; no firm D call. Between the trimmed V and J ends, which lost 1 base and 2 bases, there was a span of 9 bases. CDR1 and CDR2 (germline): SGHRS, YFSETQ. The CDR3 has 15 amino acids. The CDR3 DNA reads TGCGCCAGCAGCTTGAGGCAGCCCAACACCGGGGAGCTGTTTTTT. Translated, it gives CASSLRQPNTGELFF.

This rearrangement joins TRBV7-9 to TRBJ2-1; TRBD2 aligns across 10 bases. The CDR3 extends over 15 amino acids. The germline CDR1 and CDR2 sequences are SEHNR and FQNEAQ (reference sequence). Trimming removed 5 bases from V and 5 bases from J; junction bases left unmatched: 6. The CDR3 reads CASSGSGRFHNEQFF. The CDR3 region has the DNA TGTGCCAGCAGCGGTAGCGGGAGGTTCCACAATGAGCAGTTCTTC.

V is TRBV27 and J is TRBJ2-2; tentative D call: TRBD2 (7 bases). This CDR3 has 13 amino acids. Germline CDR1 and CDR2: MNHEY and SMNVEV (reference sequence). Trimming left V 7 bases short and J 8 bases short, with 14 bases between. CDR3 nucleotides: TGTGCCAGCACCGGCGGGGGCAGGGGGGAGCTGTTTTTT. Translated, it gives CASTGGGRGELFF.

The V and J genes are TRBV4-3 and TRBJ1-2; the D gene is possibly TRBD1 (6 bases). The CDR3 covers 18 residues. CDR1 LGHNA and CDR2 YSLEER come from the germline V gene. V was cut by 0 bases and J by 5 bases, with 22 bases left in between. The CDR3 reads CASSQDRYQGQNSYGYTF. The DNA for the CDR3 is TGCGCCAGCAGCCAAGATCGGTATCAGGGGCAGAACTCGTATGGCTACACCTTC.

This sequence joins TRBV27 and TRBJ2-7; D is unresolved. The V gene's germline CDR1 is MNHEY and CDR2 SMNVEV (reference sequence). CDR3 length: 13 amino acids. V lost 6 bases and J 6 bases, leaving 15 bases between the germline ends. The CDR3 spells CASRGLGNLEQYF. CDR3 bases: TGTGCCAGCAGGGGATTGGGGAACCTCGAGCAGTACTTC.

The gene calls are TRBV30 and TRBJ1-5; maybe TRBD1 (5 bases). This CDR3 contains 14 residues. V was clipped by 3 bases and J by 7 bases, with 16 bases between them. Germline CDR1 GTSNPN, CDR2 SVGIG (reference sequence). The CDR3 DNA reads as TGTGCCTGGAGAGAGGCAGGGCCGGGGCAGCCCCAGCATTTT. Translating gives CAWREAGPGQPQHF.

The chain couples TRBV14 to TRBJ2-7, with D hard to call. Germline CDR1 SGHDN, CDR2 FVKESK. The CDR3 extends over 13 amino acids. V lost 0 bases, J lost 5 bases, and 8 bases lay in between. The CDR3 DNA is TGTGCCAGCAGCCAAGATCGCCGGAACGAGCAGTACTTC. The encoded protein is CASSQDRRNEQYF.

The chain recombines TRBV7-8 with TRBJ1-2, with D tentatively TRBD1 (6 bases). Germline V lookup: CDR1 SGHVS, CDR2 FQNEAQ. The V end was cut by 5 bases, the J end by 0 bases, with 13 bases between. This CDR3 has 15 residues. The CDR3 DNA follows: TGTGCCAGCAGCCCGCCCGACAGGCCTAACTATGGCTACACCTTC. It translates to CASSPPDRPNYGYTF.

The chain's CDR3 is CASSLQGISEQYF. CDR3 coding DNA: TGTGCCAGCAGTTTACAGGGAATTTCCGAGCAGTACTTC. V usage is TRBV6-6 and J usage is TRBJ2-7; D perhaps matches TRBD1 (6 bases). Trimming took off 4 bases at V and 6 bases at J, with 13 bases between the two ends. Germline V gene data show CDR1 as MNHNY and CDR2 as SVGAGI (reference sequence). CDR3 length equals 13 residues.

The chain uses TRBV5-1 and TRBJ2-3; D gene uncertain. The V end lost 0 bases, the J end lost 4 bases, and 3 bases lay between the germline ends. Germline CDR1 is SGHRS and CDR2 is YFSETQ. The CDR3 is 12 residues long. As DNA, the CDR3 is TGCGCCAGCAGCTTGGAAGCAGATACGCAGTATTTT. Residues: CASSLEADTQYF. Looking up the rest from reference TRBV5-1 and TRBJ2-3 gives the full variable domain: KAGVTQTPRYLIKTRGQQVTLSCSPISGHRSVSWYQQTPGQGLQFLFEYFSETQRNKGNFPGRFSGRQFSNSRSEMNVSTLELGDSALYLCASSLEADTQYFGPGTRLTVL.

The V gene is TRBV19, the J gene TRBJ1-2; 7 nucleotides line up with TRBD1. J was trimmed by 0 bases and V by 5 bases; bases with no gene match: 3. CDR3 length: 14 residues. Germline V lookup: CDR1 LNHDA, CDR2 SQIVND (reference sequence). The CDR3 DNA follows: TGTGCCAGTAGTCCAGGGACAGCTAACTATGGCTACACCTTC. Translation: CASSPGTANYGYTF.

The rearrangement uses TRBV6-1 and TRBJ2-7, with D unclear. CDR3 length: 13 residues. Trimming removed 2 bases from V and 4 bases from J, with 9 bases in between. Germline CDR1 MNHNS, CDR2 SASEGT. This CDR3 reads CASSEPGWYEQYF. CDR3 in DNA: TGTGCCAGCAGTGAACCGGGCTGGTACGAGCAGTACTTC.

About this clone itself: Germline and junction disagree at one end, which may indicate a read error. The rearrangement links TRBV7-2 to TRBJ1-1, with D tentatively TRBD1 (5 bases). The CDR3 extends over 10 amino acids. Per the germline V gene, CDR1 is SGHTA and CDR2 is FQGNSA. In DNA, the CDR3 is TGTGCCAGCAGCTTGGGACCGGGGCGCTTT. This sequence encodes CASSLGPGRF. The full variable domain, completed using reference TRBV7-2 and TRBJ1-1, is GAGVSQSPSNKVTEKGKDVELRCDPISGHTALYWYRQSLGQGLEFLIYFQGNSAPDKSGLPSDRFSAERTGGSVSTLTIQRTQQEDSAVYLCASSLGPGRFGQGTRLTVV.

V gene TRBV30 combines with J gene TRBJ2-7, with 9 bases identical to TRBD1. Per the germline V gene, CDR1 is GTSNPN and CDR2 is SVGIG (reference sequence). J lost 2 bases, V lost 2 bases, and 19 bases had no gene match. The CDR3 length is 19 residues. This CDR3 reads CAWSPIPGQGNPAAYEQYF. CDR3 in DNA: TGTGCCTGGAGTCCTATACCGGGACAGGGTAATCCAGCGGCCTACGAGCAGTACTTC.

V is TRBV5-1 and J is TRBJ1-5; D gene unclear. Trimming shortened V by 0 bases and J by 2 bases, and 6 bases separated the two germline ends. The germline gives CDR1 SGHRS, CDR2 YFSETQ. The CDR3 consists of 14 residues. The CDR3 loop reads CASSLDTRNQPQHF. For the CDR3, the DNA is TGCGCCAGCAGCTTGGATACCCGCAATCAGCCCCAGCATTTT.

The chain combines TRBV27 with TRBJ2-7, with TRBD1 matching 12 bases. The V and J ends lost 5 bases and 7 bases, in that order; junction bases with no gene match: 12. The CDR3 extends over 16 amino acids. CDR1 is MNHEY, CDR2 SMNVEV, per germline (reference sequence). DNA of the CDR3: TGTGCCAGCAGTCTAATAGGGGGACAGGGGGCAGGAGAGCAGTACTTC. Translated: CASSLIGGQGAGEQYF.

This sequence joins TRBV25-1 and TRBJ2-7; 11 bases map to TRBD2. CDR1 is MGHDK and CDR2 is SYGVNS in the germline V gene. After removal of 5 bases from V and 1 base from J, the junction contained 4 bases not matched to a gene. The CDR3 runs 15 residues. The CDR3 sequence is CASSTGTSGSYEQYF. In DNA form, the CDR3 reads TGTGCCAGCAGTACCGGGACTAGCGGTTCCTACGAGCAGTACTTC.

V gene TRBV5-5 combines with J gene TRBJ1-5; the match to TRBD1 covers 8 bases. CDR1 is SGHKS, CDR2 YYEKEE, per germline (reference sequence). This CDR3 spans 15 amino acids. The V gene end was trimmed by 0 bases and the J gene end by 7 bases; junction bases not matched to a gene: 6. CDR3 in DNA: TGTGCCAGCAGCTTGGAACGACAGGGGAGCCAGCCCCAGCATTTT. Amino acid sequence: CASSLERQGSQPQHF.

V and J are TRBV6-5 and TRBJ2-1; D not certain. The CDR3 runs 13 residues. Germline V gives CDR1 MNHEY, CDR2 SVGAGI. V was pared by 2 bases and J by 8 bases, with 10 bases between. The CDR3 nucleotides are TGTGCCAGCAGTTACAGGCCCAACCATGAGCAGTTCTTC. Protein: CASSYRPNHEQFF.

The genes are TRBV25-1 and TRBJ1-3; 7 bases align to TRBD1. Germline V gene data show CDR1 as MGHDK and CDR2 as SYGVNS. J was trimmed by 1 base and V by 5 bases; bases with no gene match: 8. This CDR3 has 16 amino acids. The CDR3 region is CASSLTGNPSGNTIYF. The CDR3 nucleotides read TGTGCCAGCAGTCTGACAGGGAACCCTTCTGGAAACACCATATATTTT. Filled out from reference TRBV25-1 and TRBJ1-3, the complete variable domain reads EADIYQTPRYLVIGTGKKITLECSQTMGHDKMYWYQQDPGMELHLIHYSYGVNSTEKGDLSSESTVSRIRTEHFPLTLESARPSHTSQYLCASSLTGNPSGNTIYFGEGSWLTVV.

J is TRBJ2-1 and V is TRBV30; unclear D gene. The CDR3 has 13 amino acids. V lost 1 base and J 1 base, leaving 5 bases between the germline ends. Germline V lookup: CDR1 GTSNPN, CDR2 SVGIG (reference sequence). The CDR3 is CAWSGLSYNEQFF. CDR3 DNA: TGTGCCTGGAGTGGGCTTTCCTACAATGAGCAGTTCTTC. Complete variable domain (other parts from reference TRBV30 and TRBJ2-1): SQTIHQWPATLVQPVGSPLSLECTVEGTSNPNLYWYRQAAGRGLQLLFYSVGIGQISSEVPQNLSASRPQDRQFILSSKKLLLSDSGFYLCAWSGLSYNEQFFGPGTRLTVL.

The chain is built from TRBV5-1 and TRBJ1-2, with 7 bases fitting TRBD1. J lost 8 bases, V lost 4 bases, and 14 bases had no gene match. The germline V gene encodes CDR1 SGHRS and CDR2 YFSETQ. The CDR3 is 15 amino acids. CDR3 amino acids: CASSPGTATRWGYTF. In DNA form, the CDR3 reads TGCGCCAGCAGCCCCGGGACAGCGACTCGGTGGGGCTACACCTTC.

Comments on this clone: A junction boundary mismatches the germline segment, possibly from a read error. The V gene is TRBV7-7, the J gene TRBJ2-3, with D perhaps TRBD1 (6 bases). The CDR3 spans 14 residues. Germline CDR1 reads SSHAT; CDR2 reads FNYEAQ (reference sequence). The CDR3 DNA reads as TGTGCTAGCAGCCTAGGACAGCGCACAGATACGCAGTATTTT. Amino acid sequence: CASSLGQRTDTQYF.

CDR3 in amino acids: CASSEGRGQGYTF. For the CDR3, the DNA is TGTGCCAGCAGCGAGGGTCGGGGGCAAGGCTACACCTTC. This chain joins TRBV5-6 and TRBJ1-2; TRBD1 is a possible D gene (6 bases). The V and J ends lost 4 bases and 8 bases respectively, with 15 bases between them. This CDR3 is built from 13 residues. CDR1 and CDR2 (germline): SGHDT, YYEEEE.

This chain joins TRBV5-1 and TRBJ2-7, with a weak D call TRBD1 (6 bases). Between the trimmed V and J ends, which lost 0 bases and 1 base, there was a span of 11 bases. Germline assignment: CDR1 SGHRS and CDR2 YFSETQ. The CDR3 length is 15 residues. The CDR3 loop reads CASSLVVGQSYEQYF. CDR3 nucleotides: TGCGCCAGCAGCTTGGTAGTCGGACAGTCCTACGAGCAGTACTTC.

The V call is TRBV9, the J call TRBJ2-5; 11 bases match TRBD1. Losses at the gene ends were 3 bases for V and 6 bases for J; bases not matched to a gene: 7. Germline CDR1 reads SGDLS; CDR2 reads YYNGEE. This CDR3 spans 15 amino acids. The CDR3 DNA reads TGTGCCAGCAGCGCCCCAGGGACAGGGGGGCAGACCCAGTACTTC. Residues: CASSAPGTGGQTQYF. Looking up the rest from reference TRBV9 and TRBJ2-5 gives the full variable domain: DSGVTQTPKHLITATGQRVTLRCSPRSGDLSVYWYQQSLDQGLQFLIQYYNGEERAKGNILERFSAQQFPDLHSELNLSSLELGDSALYFCASSAPGTGGQTQYFGPGTRLLVL.

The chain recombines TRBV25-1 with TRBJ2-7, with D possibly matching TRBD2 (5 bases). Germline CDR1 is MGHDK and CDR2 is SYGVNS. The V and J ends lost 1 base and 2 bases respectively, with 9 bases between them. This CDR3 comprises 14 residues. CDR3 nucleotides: TGTGCCAGCAGTGAATGGAGGTCCACCTACGAGCAGTACTTC. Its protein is CASSEWRSTYEQYF.

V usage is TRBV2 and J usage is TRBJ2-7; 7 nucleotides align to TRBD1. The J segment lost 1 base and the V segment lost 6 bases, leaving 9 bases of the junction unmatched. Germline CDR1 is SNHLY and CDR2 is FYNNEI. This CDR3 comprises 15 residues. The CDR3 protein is CASRSTGVRSYEQYF. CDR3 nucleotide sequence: TGTGCCAGCAGATCTACAGGGGTGAGGTCCTACGAGCAGTACTTC.

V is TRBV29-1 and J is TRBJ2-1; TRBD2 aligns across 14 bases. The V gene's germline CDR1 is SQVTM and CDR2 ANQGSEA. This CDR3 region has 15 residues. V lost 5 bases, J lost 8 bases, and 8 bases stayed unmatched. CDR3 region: CSVSQPGLAGDEQFF. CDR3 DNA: TGCAGCGTTTCCCAGCCGGGACTAGCGGGAGATGAGCAGTTCTTC.

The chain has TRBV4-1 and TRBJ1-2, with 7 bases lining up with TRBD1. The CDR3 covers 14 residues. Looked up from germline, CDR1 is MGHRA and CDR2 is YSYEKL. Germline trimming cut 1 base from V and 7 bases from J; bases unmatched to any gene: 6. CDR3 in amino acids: CASSQGGGRFGYTF. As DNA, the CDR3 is TGCGCCAGCAGCCAAGGAGGGGGCAGGTTTGGCTACACCTTC.